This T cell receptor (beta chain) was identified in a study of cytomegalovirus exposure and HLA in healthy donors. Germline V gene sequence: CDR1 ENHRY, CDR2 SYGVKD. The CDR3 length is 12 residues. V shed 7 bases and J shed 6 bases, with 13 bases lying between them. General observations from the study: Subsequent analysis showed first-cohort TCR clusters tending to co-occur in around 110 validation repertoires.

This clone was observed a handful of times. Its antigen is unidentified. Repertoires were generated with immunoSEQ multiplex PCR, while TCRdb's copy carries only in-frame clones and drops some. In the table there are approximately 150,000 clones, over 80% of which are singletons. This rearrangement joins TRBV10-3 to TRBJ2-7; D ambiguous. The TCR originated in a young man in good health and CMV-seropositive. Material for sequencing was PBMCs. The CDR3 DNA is TGTGCCATCAATTCCCCACCAGGCGAGCAGTACTTC. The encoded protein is CAINSPPGEQYF.